The entry that follows covers one TCR beta chain sequence. Its antigen remains unidentified. The data are from a study of cytomegalovirus exposure and HLA in healthy donors. These donors counted as nominally healthy when sampled, but unrecorded immune exposures were likely. Study conclusions and caveats: Reportedly, TCR beta sequences accurately predicted HLA-A and HLA-B alleles in most subjects.

V dropped 0 bases and J dropped 5 bases, with 11 bases sitting between them. CDR1 and CDR2 (germline): GTSNPN, SVGIG (reference sequence). The CDR3 runs to 14 residues. A multiplex PCR was run with 60 Vbeta primers and 13 Jbeta primers. Libraries were prepared by immunoSEQ multiplex PCR; TCRdb keeps only in-frame clonotypes and omits some of them. The repertoire includes 90,000 to 120,000 clones, 78% of them detected once, and more than 1.5% sits in the top ten. The chain combines TRBV30 with TRBJ2-1; D is perhaps TRBD2 (5 bases). Sequencing input: PBMCs. The source of this sequence is a woman aged 40 to 55 in good health and CMV-seronegative. The CDR3 sequence: CAWSVSGVDNEQFF. CDR3 in DNA: TGTGCCTGGAGTGTGAGCGGAGTAGACAATGAGCAGTTCTTC. The full variable domain, with the rest looked up from reference TRBV30 and TRBJ2-1, is SQTIHQWPATLVQPVGSPLSLECTVEGTSNPNLYWYRQAAGRGLQLLFYSVGIGQISSEVPQNLSASRPQDRQFILSSKKLLLSDSGFYLCAWSVSGVDNEQFFGPGTRLTVL.